The clone carrying this T cell receptor beta chain was counted ten times or more. Germline assignment: CDR1 SGHNT and CDR2 YYREEE (reference sequence). The V and J ends lost 4 bases and 0 bases, in that order; junction bases with no gene match: 6. The CDR3 consists of 16 residues. TCRdb independently ran MiXCR on the 5' RACE reads; one entry per CDR3 protein. Of more than 300,000 distinct CDR3 sequences in the sample, 6.8% were seen once. The sample comes from a study of T cells after yellow fever vaccination. This chain uses TRBV5-4 with TRBJ2-1, with 8 bases aligning to TRBD2. The clonotype comes from a man younger than 35 who received the YFV17D yellow fever vaccine. Sequencing was performed on PBMCs, taken more than 35 days after the first yellow fever vaccination. CDR3 region: CASSPPGGSSYNEQFF. In nucleotides, the CDR3 is TGTGCCAGCAGCCCCCCGGGGGGGAGCTCCTACAATGAGCAGTTCTTC.